Below, 31 T cell receptor beta chains from the same sample are listed, as sequenced in a study of beta chain features in type 1 diabetes. Notes on the study in general: Type 1 diabetes patients showed a moderate but significant shortening of TCRB CDR3s in all four CD4+ subsets.

cDNA synthesis used the whole RNA isolate, giving expressed TCRB sequences. Repertoires were generated with immunoSEQ multiplex PCR, while TCRdb's copy carries only in-frame clones and drops some. The table lists 93,000 or so clones, under 30% of them singletons. For these TCRs, the target antigens are not known. Sequencing input: central memory CD4+ T cells from blood. Every receptor here comes from a woman in her late teens or twenties with type 1 diabetes.

This clone was counted a few times. The chain links TRBV7-9 to TRBJ1-1; possibly TRBD1 for D (6 bases). Per the germline V gene, CDR1 is SEHNR and CDR2 is FQNEAQ (reference sequence). The germline V and J ends were trimmed by 6 bases and 0 bases, with 11 bases remaining between them. CDR3 size: 14 residues. The CDR3 DNA sequence: TGTGCCAGCAGTCCTCGACAGGTGAACACTGAAGCTTTCTTT. This translates into CASSPRQVNTEAFF.

The chain couples TRBV27 to TRBJ2-1; 12 bases fit TRBD2. The germline V gene encodes CDR1 MNHEY and CDR2 SMNVEV (reference sequence). The CDR3 loop spans 15 amino acids. Unmatched junction bases numbered 6, after V lost 5 bases and J lost 7 bases. In nucleotides, the CDR3 is TGTGCCAGCAGTCCGCTAGCGGGAGGGCCAAATGAGCAGTTCTTC. It yields the protein CASSPLAGGPNEQFF.

The gene calls are TRBV19 and TRBJ2-5, with 12 bases that match TRBD2. With 5 bases clipped from V and 5 bases from J, the junction kept 3 bases outside the gene matches. CDR1 is LNHDA and CDR2 is SQIVND in the germline V gene (reference sequence). This CDR3 has 14 residues. CDR3 in amino acids: CASSGLAGWETQYF. The CDR3 coding sequence is TGTGCCAGTAGTGGACTAGCGGGATGGGAGACCCAGTACTTC.

V is TRBV7-6 and J is TRBJ1-3, with 8 bases matching TRBD1. V dropped 1 base and J dropped 4; count of bases not matched to a gene: 6. Germline values: CDR1 SGHVS, CDR2 FNYEAQ. This CDR3 is built from 16 residues. CDR3 sequence: CASSLEQTGAGNTIYF. DNA of the CDR3: TGTGCCAGCAGCTTAGAACAGACAGGGGCAGGAAACACCATATATTTT.

This chain joins TRBV19 and TRBJ2-6, with D hard to call. The CDR3 is made up of 16 amino acids. The V end lost 7 bases, the J end lost 0 bases, and 13 bases lay between the germline ends. Germline V gene lookup returns CDR1 LNHDA and CDR2 SQIVND (reference sequence). This CDR3 reads CASKHNRGSGANVLTF. The CDR3 bases are TGTGCCAGTAAACATAACCGAGGCTCTGGGGCCAACGTCCTGACTTTC.

This clone occurred a few times. This sequence joins TRBV5-1 and TRBJ2-1; D is possibly TRBD1 (6 bases). The CDR3 runs 15 residues. Germline V gene lookup returns CDR1 SGHRS and CDR2 YFSETQ. The germline V and J ends were trimmed by 2 bases and 4 bases, with 13 bases remaining between them. CDR3 nucleotides: TGCGCCAGCAGCTTAGGGGGAGTGGGTTACAATGAGCAGTTCTTC. Its protein is CASSLGGVGYNEQFF. Variable domain in full (rest from reference TRBV5-1 and TRBJ2-1): KAGVTQTPRYLIKTRGQQVTLSCSPISGHRSVSWYQQTPGQGLQFLFEYFSETQRNKGNFPGRFSGRQFSNSRSEMNVSTLELGDSALYLCASSLGGVGYNEQFFGPGTRLTVL.

The V and J genes are TRBV9 and TRBJ2-3; unclear D gene. Trimming pared 4 bases from V and 2 bases from J, leaving 11 bases between. The germline V gene encodes CDR1 SGDLS and CDR2 YYNGEE. This CDR3 has 14 residues. The CDR3 spells CASSFGQPTDTQYF. CDR3 DNA sequence: TGTGCCAGCAGCTTTGGGCAACCCACAGATACGCAGTATTTT.

This clone was detected a few times. The chain links TRBV7-9 to TRBJ2-2; perhaps TRBD1 as D (6 bases). The CDR3 totals 17 residues. Trimming cost V 5 bases and J 0 bases, with 16 bases left between them. Per the germline V gene, CDR1 is SEHNR and CDR2 is FQNEAQ (reference sequence). The DNA of the CDR3 is TGTGCCAGCAGCCGTACGTTACAGGGTCCGAACACCGGGGAGCTGTTTTTT. Protein sequence: CASSRTLQGPNTGELFF. Drawing the rest from reference TRBV7-9 and TRBJ2-2, the complete variable domain is DTGVSQNPRHKITKRGQNVTFRCDPISEHNRLYWYRQTLGQGPEFLTYFQNEAQLEKSRLLSDRFSAERPKGSFSTLEIQRTEQGDSAMYLCASSRTLQGPNTGELFFGEGSRLTVL.

This clone turned up a few times. The chain employs TRBV5-4 and TRBJ2-1; D unclear. Germline values: CDR1 SGHNT, CDR2 YYREEE (reference sequence). This CDR3 comprises 13 residues. Trimming removed 0 bases at V and 6 bases at J, with 7 bases between. CDR3 region: CASSLDPGNEQFF. The CDR3 bases are TGTGCCAGCAGCTTGGACCCCGGCAATGAGCAGTTCTTC.

The rearrangement joins TRBV7-9 to TRBJ1-1; 7 bases fit TRBD1. Germline CDR1 is SEHNR and CDR2 is FQNEAQ (reference sequence). After removal of 3 bases from V and 1 base from J, the junction contained 2 bases not matched to a gene. CDR3 length: 14 amino acids. The CDR3 nucleotides read TGTGCCAGCAGCTTGGAGGGGGCGAACACTGAAGCTTTCTTT. Translating gives CASSLEGANTEAFF.

This clone has a handful of counts. The J gene is TRBJ2-2, the V gene TRBV6-6, with 8 bases lining up with TRBD1. CDR1 and CDR2 (germline): MNHNY, SVGAGI (reference sequence). The J segment lost 6 bases and the V segment lost 6 bases, leaving 3 bases of the junction unmatched. CDR3 length: 13 amino acids. The chain's CDR3 is CASREQGAGELFF. The CDR3 coding sequence is TGTGCCAGCAGAGAACAGGGGGCCGGGGAGCTGTTTTTT.

This clone was detected a few times. This chain uses TRBV19 with TRBJ1-1; tentatively, D is TRBD1 (5 bases). Trimming pared 3 bases from V and 2 bases from J, leaving 10 bases between. CDR3 length: 14 amino acids. The V gene's germline CDR1 is LNHDA and CDR2 SQIVND (reference sequence). The CDR3 protein is CASSMKTVNTEAFF. For the CDR3, the DNA is TGTGCCAGTAGTATGAAGACAGTAAACACTGAAGCTTTCTTT.

V gene TRBV7-3 combines with J gene TRBJ2-1; TRBD2 might be the D (5 bases). Germline CDR1 is SGHTA and CDR2 is FQGTGA. There are 15 residues in the CDR3. The V and J ends lost 1 base and 2 bases respectively, with 9 bases between them. The CDR3 nucleotides read TGTGCCAGCAGCTTAAAAGGGAGCACCTACAATGAGCAGTTCTTC. Amino acids: CASSLKGSTYNEQFF.

The V gene is TRBV5-4, the J gene TRBJ2-4; maybe TRBD1 (6 bases). Germline loops: CDR1 SGHNT, CDR2 YYREEE (reference sequence). This CDR3 has 15 amino acids. Between the trimmed V and J ends, which lost 2 bases and 1 base, there was a span of 10 bases. The CDR3 DNA is TGTGCCAGCAGCTTAACAGGGACCGCCAAAAACATTCAGTACTTC. Translating gives CASSLTGTAKNIQYF.

The V gene is TRBV6-6, the J gene TRBJ2-2; D perhaps matches TRBD2 (7 bases). The germline gives CDR1 MNHNY, CDR2 SVGAGI (reference sequence). Trimming stripped 11 bases from V and 0 bases from J, with 13 bases between. The CDR3 covers 14 residues. Here the CDR3 DNA reads TGTGCCGCGGGGGCGGGCACGAACACCGGGGAGCTGTTTTTT. Amino acid sequence: CAAGAGTNTGELFF.

The chain is built from TRBV21-1 and TRBJ2-7; the listed D gene, TRBD1, was not tested against the DNA. TRBV21-1 is flagged as a pseudogene. The CDR3 sequence is 14 residues long. The CDR3 loop reads CASSKTVVVYEQYV. CDR3 coding DNA: TGTGCCAGCAGCAAGACAGTGGTGGTCTACGAGCAGTACGTC.

CDR3 residues: CASSLSLAGSLGNEQFF. The DNA of the CDR3 is TGTGCCAGCAGTTTATCTCTAGCGGGGAGCTTGGGGAATGAGCAGTTCTTC. This sequence joins TRBV28 and TRBJ2-1; 9 bases match TRBD2. The CDR3 has 17 amino acids. The trim removed 1 base at V and 7 bases at J, leaving 11 bases unmatched. The germline V gene encodes CDR1 MDHEN and CDR2 SYDVKM.

V and J are TRBV10-3 and TRBJ2-1, with D perhaps matching TRBD1 (5 bases). Germline V gene sequence: CDR1 ENHRY, CDR2 SYGVKD. Trimming shortened V by 4 bases and J by 4 bases, and 8 bases separated the two germline ends. There are 13 residues in the CDR3. The CDR3 spells CAISATAYNEQFF. In nucleotides, the CDR3 is TGTGCCATCAGTGCGACAGCATACAATGAGCAGTTCTTC.

V usage is TRBV5-1 and J usage is TRBJ2-3, with 12 bases lining up with TRBD2. Trimming removed 4 bases from V and 2 bases from J; junction bases left unmatched: 5. The germline gives CDR1 SGHRS, CDR2 YFSETQ. The CDR3 has 16 amino acids. CDR3 protein: CASSTLAGGPTDTQYF. CDR3 coding DNA: TGCGCCAGCAGCACTCTAGCGGGAGGGCCCACAGATACGCAGTATTTT.

This clone was counted between two and nine times. The genes are TRBV29-1 and TRBJ2-3; TRBD2 aligns across 12 bases. Germline V CDR1 and CDR2: SQVTM, ANQGSEA. The CDR3 covers 15 residues. Germline trimming cut 7 bases from V and 1 base from J; bases unmatched to any gene: 6. CDR3 in amino acids: CSARRLAGGTDTQYF. CDR3 nucleotide sequence: TGCAGCGCCCGCCGACTAGCGGGAGGCACAGATACGCAGTATTTT.

The chain recombines TRBV19 with TRBJ1-1; a possible D gene is TRBD1 (5 bases). Per germline, CDR1 LNHDA and CDR2 SQIVND (reference sequence). The ends were cut back, 6 bases at V and 1 base at J, with 24 bases in the middle. The CDR3 runs to 18 residues. The CDR3 region has the DNA TGTGCCAGTAGGGAGGGAAGGGGTTCCGCCGCCTCGAACACTGAAGCTTTCTTT. Translation gives CASREGRGSAASNTEAFF. The complete variable domain, with remaining parts taken from reference TRBV19 and TRBJ1-1, reads DGGITQSPKYLFRKEGQNVTLSCEQNLNHDAMYWYRQDPGQGLRLIYYSQIVNDFQKGDIAEGYSVSREKKESFPLTVTSAQKNPTAFYLCASREGRGSAASNTEAFFGQGTRLTVV.

The rearrangement uses TRBV19 and TRBJ2-1, with TRBD2 matching 10 bases. The CDR3 is 15 amino acids. J lost 5 bases, V lost 7 bases, and 8 bases had no gene match. Per germline, CDR1 LNHDA and CDR2 SQIVND (reference sequence). In DNA, the CDR3 is TGTGCCAGTACCTCAATCCTAGCGGGAGACAATGAGCAGTTCTTC. It codes for CASTSILAGDNEQFF.

V gene TRBV4-3 combines with J gene TRBJ2-3; 11 bases map to TRBD2. The ends lost 0 bases at V and 0 bases at J; junction bases unmatched: 8. The CDR3 spans 19 residues. CDR1 and CDR2 (germline): LGHNA, YSLEER. CDR3: CASSQDRTSGSGSTDTQYF. CDR3 sequence (DNA): TGCGCCAGCAGCCAAGATAGAACTAGCGGGAGTGGTAGCACAGATACGCAGTATTTT.

The V gene is TRBV21-1, the J gene TRBJ2-7; the table's D gene call, TRBD2, was not cross checked with the DNA. TRBV21-1 is noted as a pseudogene. The CDR3 contains 16 residues. DNA for the CDR3: TGTGCCAGCAGCAAAGGAGGCTATGAGGCTGACTACGAGCAGTACGTC. Protein: CASSKGGYEADYEQYV.

The rearrangement joins TRBV11-2 to TRBJ1-2; 11 nucleotides line up with TRBD1. Germline values: CDR1 SGHAT, CDR2 FQNNGV. CDR3 length equals 17 residues. V was pared by 4 bases and J by 2 bases, with 9 bases of the junction left unmatched. For the CDR3, the DNA is TGTGCCAGCAGCTCACTCCGGGACAGGGGGAAAAACTATGGCTACACCTTC. This translates into CASSSLRDRGKNYGYTF.

This clone was seen a handful of times. V and J are TRBV28 and TRBJ2-7, with 14 bases lining up with TRBD2. V shed 7 bases and J 4 bases; nucleotides not matched to a gene: 3. The germline V gene has CDR1 MDHEN and CDR2 SYDVKM. This CDR3 comprises 14 residues. CDR3 residues: CASTRTSGRYEQYF. The CDR3 coding sequence is TGTGCCAGCACCCGGACTAGCGGGAGGTACGAGCAGTACTTC.

This clone was observed a few times. The V gene is TRBV25-1, the J gene TRBJ2-5, with D maybe TRBD2 (6 bases). V was cut by 8 bases and J by 5 bases, with 12 bases left in between. The germline V gene has CDR1 MGHDK and CDR2 SYGVNS. The CDR3 loop spans 12 amino acids. The CDR3 is CASGTVHETQYF. In DNA form, the CDR3 reads TGTGCCAGCGGGACTGTTCACGAGACCCAGTACTTC.

The V and J genes are TRBV7-2 and TRBJ1-1; maybe TRBD1 (6 bases). The CDR3 covers 13 residues. Trimming shortened V by 4 bases and J by 3 bases, and 9 bases separated the two germline ends. Germline CDR1 reads SGHTA; CDR2 reads FQGNSA. This CDR3 reads CASSYRVDTEAFF. The CDR3 DNA reads as TGTGCCAGCAGCTACAGGGTTGACACTGAAGCTTTCTTT.

J is TRBJ2-5 and V is TRBV9; no definite D call. V was shortened by 3 bases and J by 3 bases, with 6 bases between the two germline ends. Looked up from germline, CDR1 is SGDLS and CDR2 is YYNGEE. This CDR3 has 12 residues. CDR3 sequence reads: CASSDREETQYF. The CDR3 nucleotides read TGTGCCAGCAGCGATAGAGAAGAGACCCAGTACTTC. Variable domain in full (rest from reference TRBV9 and TRBJ2-5): DSGVTQTPKHLITATGQRVTLRCSPRSGDLSVYWYQQSLDQGLQFLIQYYNGEERAKGNILERFSAQQFPDLHSELNLSSLELGDSALYFCASSDREETQYFGPGTRLLVL.

The chain employs TRBV30 and TRBJ1-5; D possibly corresponds to TRBD1 (5 bases). Germline V CDR1 and CDR2: GTSNPN, SVGIG (reference sequence). There are 15 residues in the CDR3. V was trimmed by 4 bases and J by 6 bases, leaving 19 bases between them. The CDR3 here is CAWNSPRQLGQPQHF. The CDR3 bases are TGTGCCTGGAATTCGCCCCGACAGTTAGGTCAGCCCCAGCATTTT.

This chain uses TRBV28 with TRBJ2-1; 8 bases are a match to TRBD2. Per germline, CDR1 MDHEN and CDR2 SYDVKM. J lost 6 bases, V lost 6 bases, and 10 bases had no gene match. The CDR3 totals 15 residues. CDR3 coding DNA: TGTGCCAGCAGGCCCGTAGGACTAGCTCTCAATGAGCAGTTCTTC. This gives the protein CASRPVGLALNEQFF.